This T cell receptor (beta chain) appears in the sequencing data of a study of blood T cell repertoires in COVID-19. Data came from immunoSEQ multiplex PCR; TCRdb stores just in-frame clones and leaves some out. The sample lists around 250,000 clones, approximately 90% occurring once. This CDR3 has 15 residues. From germline, CDR1 is LGHDT and CDR2 YNNKEL (reference sequence). V lost 1 base, J lost 7 bases, and 2 bases stayed unmatched. This sequence joins TRBV3-1 (or the pseudogene TRBV3-2) and TRBJ1-4, with 11 bases that match TRBD1. The specimen was PBMCs or T cells enriched from blood (not recorded which). The TCR comes from a man aged 35 to 55 who had been exposed to COVID-19. The CDR3 is CASSQVGTGGEKLFF. The DNA of the CDR3 is TGTGCCAGCAGCCAAGTGGGGACAGGGGGTGAAAAACTGTTTTTT.